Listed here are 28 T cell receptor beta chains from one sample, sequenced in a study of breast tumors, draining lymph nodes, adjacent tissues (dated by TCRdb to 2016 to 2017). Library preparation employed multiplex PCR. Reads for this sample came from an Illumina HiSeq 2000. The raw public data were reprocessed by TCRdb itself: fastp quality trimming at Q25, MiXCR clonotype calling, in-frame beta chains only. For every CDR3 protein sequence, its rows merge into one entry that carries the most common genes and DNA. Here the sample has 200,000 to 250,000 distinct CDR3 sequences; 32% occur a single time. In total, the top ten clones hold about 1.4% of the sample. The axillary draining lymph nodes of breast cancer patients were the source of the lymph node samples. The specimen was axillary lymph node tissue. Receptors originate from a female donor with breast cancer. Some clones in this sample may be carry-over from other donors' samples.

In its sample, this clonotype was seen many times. The CDR3 loop is CASSLDWGETQYF. CDR3 nucleotides: TGTGCCAGCAGCTTAGATTGGGGAGAGACCCAGTACTTC. V gene TRBV7-2 combines with J gene TRBJ2-5; D call uncertain. The V end lost 1 base, the J end lost 4 bases, and 7 bases lay between the germline ends. The CDR3 contains 13 residues. Looked up from germline, CDR1 is SGHTA and CDR2 is FQGNSA.

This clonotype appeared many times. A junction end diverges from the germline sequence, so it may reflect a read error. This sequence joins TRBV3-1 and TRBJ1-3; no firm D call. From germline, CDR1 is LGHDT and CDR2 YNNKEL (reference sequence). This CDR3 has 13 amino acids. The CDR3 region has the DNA TGCGCCAGCAGCCAAGGTGATGGAAACACCATATATTTT. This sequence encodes CASSQGDGNTIYF.

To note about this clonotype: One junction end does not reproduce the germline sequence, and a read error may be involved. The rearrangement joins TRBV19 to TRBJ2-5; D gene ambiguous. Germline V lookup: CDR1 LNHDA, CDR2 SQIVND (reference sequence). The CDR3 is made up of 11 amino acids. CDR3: CARSARKTQYF. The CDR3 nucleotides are TGTGCCCGTAGTGCCCGAAAGACCCAGTACTTC.

CDR3 in DNA: TGTGCCAGCAGTCACCCTCCCGCGAGGACAGCTCAAGAGACCCAGTACTTC. Translation: CASSHPPARTAQETQYF. The chain carries TRBV6-1 and TRBJ2-5, with a tentative D call TRBD1 (6 bases). The CDR3 is made up of 17 amino acids. CDR1 and CDR2 from the germline V gene are MNHNS and SASEGT. Deletions cut 5 bases from V and 2 bases from J, with 21 bases between.

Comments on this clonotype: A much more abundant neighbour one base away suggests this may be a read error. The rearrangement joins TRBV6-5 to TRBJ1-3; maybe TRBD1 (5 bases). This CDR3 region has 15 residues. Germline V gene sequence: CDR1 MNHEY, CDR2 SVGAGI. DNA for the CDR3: TGTGCCAGCAGTCACTCGCCAGGGCCTGGAAACACCATATATTTT. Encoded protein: CASSHSPGPGNTIYF.

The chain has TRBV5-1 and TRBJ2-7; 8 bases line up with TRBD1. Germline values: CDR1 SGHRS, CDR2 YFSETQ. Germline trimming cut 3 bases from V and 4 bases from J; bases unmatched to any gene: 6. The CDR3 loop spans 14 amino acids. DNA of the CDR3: TGCGCCAGCAGCTATGGCAGGGGGCAATACGAGCAGTACTTC. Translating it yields CASSYGRGQYEQYF.

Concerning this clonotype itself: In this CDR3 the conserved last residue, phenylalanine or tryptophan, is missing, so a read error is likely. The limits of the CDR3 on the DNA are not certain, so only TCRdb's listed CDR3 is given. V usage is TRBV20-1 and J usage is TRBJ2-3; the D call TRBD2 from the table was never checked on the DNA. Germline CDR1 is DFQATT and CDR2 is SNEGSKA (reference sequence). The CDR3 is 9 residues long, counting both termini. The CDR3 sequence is CSASPTSGR.

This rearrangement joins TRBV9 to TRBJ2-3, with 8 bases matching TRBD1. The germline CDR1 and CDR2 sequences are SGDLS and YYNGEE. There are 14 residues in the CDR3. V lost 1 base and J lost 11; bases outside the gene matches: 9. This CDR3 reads CASSVQGATSEQYF. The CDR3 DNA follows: TGTGCCAGCAGCGTACAGGGGGCGACTAGTGAGCAGTATTTT.

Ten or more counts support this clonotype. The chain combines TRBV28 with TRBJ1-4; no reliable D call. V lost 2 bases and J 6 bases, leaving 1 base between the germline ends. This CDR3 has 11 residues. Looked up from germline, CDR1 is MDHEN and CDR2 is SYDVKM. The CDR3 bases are TGTGCCAGCAGTTTAGATGAAAAACTGTTTTTT. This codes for CASSLDEKLFF. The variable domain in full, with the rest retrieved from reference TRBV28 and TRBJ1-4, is DVKVTQSSRYLVKRTGEKVFLECVQDMDHENMFWYRQDPGLGLRLIYFSYDVKMKEKGDIPEGYSVSREKKERFSLILESASTNQTSMYLCASSLDEKLFFGSGTQLSVL.

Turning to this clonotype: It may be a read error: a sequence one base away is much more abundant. Written as DNA, the CDR3 is TGTGCCAGCAGCCCTCGTGGCATTACCGGGAGATATGACGAGCAGTACTTC. It translates to CASSPRGITGRYDEQYF. This chain joins TRBV11-2 and TRBJ2-7; possible D gene TRBD2, 6 bases. The length of the CDR3 is 17 residues. V lost 5 bases to trimming and J lost 5 bases, with 25 bases between them. Germline-derived CDR1 and CDR2 are SGHAT and FQNNGV.

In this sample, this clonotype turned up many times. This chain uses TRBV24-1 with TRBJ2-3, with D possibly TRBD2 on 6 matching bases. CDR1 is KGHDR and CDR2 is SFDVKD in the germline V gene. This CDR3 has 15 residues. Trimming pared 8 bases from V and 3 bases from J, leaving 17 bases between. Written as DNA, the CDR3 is TGTGCCACCATGCTGGGGGGATCTTCGACAGATACGCAGTATTTT. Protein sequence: CATMLGGSSTDTQYF.

The DNA for the CDR3 is TGTGCCACCAGTGGTAGTGGGCAGGGGGAAGAGACCCAGTACTTC. It specifies CATSGSGQGEETQYF. The chain is built from TRBV24-1 and TRBJ2-5; TRBD1 aligns across 7 bases. Germline loops: CDR1 KGHDR, CDR2 SFDVKD. J gave up 3 bases and V 5 bases, and 8 bases lay outside the gene matches. The length of the CDR3 is 15 residues.

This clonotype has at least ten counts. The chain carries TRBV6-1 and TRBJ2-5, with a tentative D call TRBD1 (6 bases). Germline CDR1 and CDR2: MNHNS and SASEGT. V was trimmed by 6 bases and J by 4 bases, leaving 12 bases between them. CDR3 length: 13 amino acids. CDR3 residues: CASRRDTRETQYF. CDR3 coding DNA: TGTGCCAGCAGACGGGACACAAGAGAGACCCAGTACTTC.

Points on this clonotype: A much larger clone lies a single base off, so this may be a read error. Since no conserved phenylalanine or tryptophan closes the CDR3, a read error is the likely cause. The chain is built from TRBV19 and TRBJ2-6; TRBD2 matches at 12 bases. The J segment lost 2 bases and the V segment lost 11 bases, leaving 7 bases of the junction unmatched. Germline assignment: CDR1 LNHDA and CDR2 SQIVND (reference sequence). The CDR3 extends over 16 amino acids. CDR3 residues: CAGTRTSGTGANVLTS. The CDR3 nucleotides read TGTGCCGGTACTCGGACTAGCGGGACTGGGGCCAACGTCCTGACTTCC.

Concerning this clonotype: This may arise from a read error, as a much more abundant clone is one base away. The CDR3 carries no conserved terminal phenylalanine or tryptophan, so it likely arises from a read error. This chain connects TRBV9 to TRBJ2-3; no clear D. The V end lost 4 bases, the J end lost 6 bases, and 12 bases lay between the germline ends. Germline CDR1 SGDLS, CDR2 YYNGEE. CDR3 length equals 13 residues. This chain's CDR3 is CASSPNPLDTQYS. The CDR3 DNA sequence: TGTGCCAGCAGCCCTAATCCCCTGGATACGCAGTATTCT.

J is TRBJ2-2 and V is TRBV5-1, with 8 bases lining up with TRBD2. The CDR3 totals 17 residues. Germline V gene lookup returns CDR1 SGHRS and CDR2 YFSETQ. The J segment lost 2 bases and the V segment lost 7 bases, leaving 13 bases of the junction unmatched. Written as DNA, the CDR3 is TGCGCCAGCCCCCACCCCCCAACTAGCGGTAACACCGGGGAGCTGTTTTTT. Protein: CASPHPPTSGNTGELFF.

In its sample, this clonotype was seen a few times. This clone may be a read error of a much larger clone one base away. CDR3 bases: TGTGCCAGCAGCCAATCGGACAGGGCGGGCACCGAGGAGCTGTTTTTT. Protein sequence: CASSQSDRAGTEELFF. The chain is built from TRBV4-2 and TRBJ2-2; 8 positions agree with TRBD1. The germline V gene has CDR1 LGHNA and CDR2 YNFKEQ. This CDR3 comprises 16 residues.

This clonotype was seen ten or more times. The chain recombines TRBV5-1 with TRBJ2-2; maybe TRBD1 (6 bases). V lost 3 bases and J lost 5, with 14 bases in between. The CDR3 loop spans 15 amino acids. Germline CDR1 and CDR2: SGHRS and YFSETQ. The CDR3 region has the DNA TGCGCCAGCAGCTGGGACGGGACACCAACCGGGGAGCTGTTTTTT. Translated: CASSWDGTPTGELFF.

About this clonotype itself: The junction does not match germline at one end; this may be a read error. This CDR3 reads CSARGLAGGPDAQYF. The CDR3 DNA follows: TGCAGTGCTAGAGGTCTAGCGGGAGGGCCAGATGCGCAGTATTTT. The chain is built from TRBV20-1 and TRBJ2-3; TRBD2 matches at 12 bases. In germline, CDR1 is DFQATT, CDR2 SNEGSKA (reference sequence). The CDR3 extends over 15 amino acids.

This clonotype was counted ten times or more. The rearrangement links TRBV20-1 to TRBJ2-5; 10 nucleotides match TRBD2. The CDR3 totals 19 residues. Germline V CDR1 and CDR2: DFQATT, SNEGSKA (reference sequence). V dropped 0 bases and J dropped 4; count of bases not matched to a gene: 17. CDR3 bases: TGCAGTGCTAGAGACCGGGGCAGGGGAACTAGCGGGATTTTAGAGACCCAGTACTTC. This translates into CSARDRGRGTSGILETQYF.

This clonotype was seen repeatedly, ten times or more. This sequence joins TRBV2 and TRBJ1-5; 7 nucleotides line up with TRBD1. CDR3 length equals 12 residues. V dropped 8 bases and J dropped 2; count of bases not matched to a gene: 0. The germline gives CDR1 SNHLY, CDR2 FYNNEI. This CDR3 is CASGTGNQPQHF. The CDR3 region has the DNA TGTGCCAGCGGGACAGGCAATCAGCCCCAGCATTTT.

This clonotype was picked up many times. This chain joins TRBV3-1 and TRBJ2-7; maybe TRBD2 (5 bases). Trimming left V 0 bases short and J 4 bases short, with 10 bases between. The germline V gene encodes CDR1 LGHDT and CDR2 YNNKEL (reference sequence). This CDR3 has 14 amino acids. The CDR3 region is CASSQEARDYEQYF. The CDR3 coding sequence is TGTGCCAGCAGCCAAGAGGCCCGGGATTACGAGCAGTACTTC.

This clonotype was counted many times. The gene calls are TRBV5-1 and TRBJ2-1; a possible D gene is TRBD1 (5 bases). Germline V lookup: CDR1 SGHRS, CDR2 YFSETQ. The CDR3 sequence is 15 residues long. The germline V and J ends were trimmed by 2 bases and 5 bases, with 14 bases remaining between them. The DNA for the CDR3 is TGCGCCAGCAGCTTACAGGCGTCCTATAACAATGAGCAGTTCTTC. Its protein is CASSLQASYNNEQFF.

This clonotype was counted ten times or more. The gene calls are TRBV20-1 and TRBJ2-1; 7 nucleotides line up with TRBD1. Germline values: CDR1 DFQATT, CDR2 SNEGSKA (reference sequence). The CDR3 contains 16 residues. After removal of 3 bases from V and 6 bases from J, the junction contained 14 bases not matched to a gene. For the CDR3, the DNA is TGCAGTGCTAGTCCCGCCAGGGGGAGTCAGGCCAATGAGCAGTTCTTC. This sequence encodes CSASPARGSQANEQFF.

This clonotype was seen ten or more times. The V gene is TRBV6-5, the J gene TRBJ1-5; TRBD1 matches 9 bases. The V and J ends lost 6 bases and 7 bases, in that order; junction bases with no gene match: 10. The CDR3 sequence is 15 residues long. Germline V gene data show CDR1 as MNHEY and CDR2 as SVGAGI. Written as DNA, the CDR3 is TGTGCCAGCAGCTCTGGACAGGGGAGTAAACAGCCCCAGCATTTT. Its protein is CASSSGQGSKQPQHF.

CDR3 in amino acids: CASRVGDNYGYTF. The DNA for the CDR3 is TGTGCCAGTAGGGTAGGGGATAACTATGGCTACACCTTC. V usage is TRBV6-5 and J usage is TRBJ1-2, with D perhaps TRBD1 (5 bases). V lost 9 bases and J lost 1, with 12 bases in between. CDR3 size: 13 residues. Germline CDR1 and CDR2: MNHEY and SVGAGI.

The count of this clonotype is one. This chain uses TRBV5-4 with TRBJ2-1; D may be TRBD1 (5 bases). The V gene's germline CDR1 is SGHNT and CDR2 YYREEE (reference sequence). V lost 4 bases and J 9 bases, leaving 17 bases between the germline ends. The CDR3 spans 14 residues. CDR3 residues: CASSISQGASEQFF. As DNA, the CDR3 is TGTGCCAGCAGCATCTCGCAAGGGGCGAGTGAGCAGTTCTTC.

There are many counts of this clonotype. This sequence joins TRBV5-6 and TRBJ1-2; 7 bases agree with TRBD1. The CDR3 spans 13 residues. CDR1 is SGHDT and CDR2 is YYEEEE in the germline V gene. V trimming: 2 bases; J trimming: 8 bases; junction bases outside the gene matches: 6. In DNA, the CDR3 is TGTGCCAGCAGCTTACAACAGGGGAGCGGCTACACCTTC. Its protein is CASSLQQGSGYTF.